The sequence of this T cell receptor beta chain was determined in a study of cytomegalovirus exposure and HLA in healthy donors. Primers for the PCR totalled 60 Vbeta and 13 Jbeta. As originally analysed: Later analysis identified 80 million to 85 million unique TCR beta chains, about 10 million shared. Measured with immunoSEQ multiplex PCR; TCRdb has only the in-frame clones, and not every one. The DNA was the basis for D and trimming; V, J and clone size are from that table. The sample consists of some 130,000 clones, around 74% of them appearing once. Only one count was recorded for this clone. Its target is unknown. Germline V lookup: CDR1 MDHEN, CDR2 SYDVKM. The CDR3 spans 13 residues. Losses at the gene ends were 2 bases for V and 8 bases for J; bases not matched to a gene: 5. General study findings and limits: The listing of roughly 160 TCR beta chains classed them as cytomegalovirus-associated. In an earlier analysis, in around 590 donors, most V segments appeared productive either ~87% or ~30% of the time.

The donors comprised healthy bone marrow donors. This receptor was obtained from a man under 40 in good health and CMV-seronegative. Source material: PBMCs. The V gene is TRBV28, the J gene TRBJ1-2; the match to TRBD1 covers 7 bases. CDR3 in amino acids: CASSLRGLRGYTF. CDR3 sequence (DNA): TGTGCCAGCAGTTTAAGGGGGCTAAGGGGCTACACCTTC.